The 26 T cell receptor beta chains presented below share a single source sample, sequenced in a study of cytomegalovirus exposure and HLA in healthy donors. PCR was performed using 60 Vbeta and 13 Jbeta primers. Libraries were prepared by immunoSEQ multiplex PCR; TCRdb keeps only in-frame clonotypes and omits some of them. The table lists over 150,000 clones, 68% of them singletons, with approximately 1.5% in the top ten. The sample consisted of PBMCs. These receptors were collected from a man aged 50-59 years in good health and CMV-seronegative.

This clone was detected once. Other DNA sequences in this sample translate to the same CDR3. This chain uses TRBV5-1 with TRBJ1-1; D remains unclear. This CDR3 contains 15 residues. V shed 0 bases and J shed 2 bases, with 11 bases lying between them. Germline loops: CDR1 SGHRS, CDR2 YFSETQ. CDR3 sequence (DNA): TGCGCCAGCAGCTTGGGAACCGGACTCAACACTGAAGCTTTCTTT. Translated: CASSLGTGLNTEAFF. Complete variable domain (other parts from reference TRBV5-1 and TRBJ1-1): KAGVTQTPRYLIKTRGQQVTLSCSPISGHRSVSWYQQTPGQGLQFLFEYFSETQRNKGNFPGRFSGRQFSNSRSEMNVSTLELGDSALYLCASSLGTGLNTEAFFGQGTRLTVV.

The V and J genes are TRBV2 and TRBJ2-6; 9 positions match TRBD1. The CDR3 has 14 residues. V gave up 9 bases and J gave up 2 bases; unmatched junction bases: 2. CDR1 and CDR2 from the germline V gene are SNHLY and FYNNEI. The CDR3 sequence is CARGQGAGANVLTF. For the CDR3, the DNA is TGTGCCAGGGGACAGGGCGCTGGGGCCAACGTCCTGACTTTC.

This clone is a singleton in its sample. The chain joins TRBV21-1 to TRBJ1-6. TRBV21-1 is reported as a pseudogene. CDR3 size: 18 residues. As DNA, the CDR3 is TGTGCCAGCAGCAAAGAGTGGCCGGGGGTCCCTTCGAATTCACCCCTCCACTTT. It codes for CASSKEWPGVPSNSPLHF.

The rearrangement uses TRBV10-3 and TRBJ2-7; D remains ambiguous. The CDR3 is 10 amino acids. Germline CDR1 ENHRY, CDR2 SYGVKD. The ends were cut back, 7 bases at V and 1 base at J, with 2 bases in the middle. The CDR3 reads CAITSYEQYF. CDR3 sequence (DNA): TGTGCCATCACTTCCTACGAGCAGTACTTC.

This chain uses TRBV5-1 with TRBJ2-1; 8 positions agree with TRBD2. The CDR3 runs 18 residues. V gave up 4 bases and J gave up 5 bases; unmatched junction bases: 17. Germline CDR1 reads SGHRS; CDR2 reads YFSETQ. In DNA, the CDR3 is TGCGCCAGCAGCCCGAAACCGGGGGGGCTTCTTCTTAACAATGAGCAGTTCTTC. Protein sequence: CASSPKPGGLLLNNEQFF. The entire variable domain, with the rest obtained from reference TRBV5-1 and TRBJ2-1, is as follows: KAGVTQTPRYLIKTRGQQVTLSCSPISGHRSVSWYQQTPGQGLQFLFEYFSETQRNKGNFPGRFSGRQFSNSRSEMNVSTLELGDSALYLCASSPKPGGLLLNNEQFFGPGTRLTVL.

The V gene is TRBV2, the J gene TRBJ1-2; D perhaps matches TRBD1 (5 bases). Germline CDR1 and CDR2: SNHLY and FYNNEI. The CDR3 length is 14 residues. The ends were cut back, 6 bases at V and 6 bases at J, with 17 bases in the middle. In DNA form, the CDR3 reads TGTGCCAGCAGGAGCGGGGGGGGAGTGGATGGCTACACCTTC. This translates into CASRSGGGVDGYTF.

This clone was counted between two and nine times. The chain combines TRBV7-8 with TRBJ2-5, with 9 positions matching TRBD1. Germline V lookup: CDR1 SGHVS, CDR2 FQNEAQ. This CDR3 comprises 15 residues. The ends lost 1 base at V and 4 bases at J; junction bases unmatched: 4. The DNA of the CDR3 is TGTGCCAGCAGCTTAGGGGGGACAGGGCGAGAGACCCAGTACTTC. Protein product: CASSLGGTGRETQYF.

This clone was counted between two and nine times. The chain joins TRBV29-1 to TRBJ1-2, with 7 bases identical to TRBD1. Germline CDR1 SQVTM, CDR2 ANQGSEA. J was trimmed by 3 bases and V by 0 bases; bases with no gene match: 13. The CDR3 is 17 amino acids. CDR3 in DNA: TGCAGCGTTGAAGATAGGGGGCGACGGGGTAGGGACTATGGCTACACCTTC. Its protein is CSVEDRGRRGRDYGYTF.

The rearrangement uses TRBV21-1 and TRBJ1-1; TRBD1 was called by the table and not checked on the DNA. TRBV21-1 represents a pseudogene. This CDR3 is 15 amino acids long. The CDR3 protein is CASSTRQGTNTEAFF. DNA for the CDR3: TGTGCCAGCAGCACTAGACAGGGCACCAACACTGAAGCTTTCTTT.

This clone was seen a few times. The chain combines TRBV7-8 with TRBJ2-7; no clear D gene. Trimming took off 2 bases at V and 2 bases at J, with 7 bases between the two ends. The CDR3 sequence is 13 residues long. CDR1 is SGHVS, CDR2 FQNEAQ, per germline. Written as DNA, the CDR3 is TGTGCCAGCAGCTTATCAGACACCTACGAGCAGTACTTC. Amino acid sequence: CASSLSDTYEQYF. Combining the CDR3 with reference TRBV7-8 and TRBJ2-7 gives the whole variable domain GAGVSQSPRYKVAKRGQDVALRCDPISGHVSLFWYQQALGQGPEFLTYFQNEAQLDKSGLPSDRFFAERPEGSVSTLKIQRTQQEDSAVYLCASSLSDTYEQYFGPGTRLTVT.

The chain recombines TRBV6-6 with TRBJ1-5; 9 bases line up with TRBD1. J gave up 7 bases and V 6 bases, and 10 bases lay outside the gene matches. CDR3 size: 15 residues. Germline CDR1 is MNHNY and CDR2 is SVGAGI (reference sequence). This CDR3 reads CASRDTGGSGQPQHF. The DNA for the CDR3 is TGTGCCAGCAGAGACACAGGGGGCTCCGGCCAGCCCCAGCATTTT.

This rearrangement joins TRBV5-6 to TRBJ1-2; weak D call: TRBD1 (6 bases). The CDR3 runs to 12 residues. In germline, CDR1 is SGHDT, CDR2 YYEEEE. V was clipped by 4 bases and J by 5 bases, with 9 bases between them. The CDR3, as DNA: TGTGCCAGCAGCCCAGGACAGTATGGCTACACCTTC. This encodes CASSPGQYGYTF.

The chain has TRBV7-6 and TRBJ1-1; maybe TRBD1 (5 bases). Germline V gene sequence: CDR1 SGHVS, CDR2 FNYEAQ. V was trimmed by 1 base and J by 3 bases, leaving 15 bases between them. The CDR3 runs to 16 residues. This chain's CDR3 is CASSLDGAAGDTEAFF. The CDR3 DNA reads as TGTGCCAGCAGCTTAGATGGGGCAGCGGGGGACACTGAAGCTTTCTTT.

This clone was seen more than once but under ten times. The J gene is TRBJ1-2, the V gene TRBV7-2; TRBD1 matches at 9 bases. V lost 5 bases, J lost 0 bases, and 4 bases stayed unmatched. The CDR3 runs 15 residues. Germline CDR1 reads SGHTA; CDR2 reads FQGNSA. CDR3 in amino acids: CASSPGQGTNYGYTF. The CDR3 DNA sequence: TGTGCCAGCAGCCCAGGACAGGGGACTAACTATGGCTACACCTTC.

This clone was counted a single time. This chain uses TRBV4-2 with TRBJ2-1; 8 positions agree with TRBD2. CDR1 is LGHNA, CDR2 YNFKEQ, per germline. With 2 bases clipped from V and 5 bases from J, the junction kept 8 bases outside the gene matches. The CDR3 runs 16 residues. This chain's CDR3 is CASSQLSAGGHNEQFF. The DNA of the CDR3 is TGTGCCAGCAGCCAACTATCTGCGGGGGGCCACAATGAGCAGTTCTTC.

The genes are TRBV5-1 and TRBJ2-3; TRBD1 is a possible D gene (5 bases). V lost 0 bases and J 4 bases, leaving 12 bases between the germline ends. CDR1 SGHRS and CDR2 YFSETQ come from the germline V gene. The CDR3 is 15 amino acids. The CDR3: CASSLAGKGADTQYF. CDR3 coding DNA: TGCGCCAGCAGCTTGGCCGGAAAAGGGGCAGATACGCAGTATTTT.

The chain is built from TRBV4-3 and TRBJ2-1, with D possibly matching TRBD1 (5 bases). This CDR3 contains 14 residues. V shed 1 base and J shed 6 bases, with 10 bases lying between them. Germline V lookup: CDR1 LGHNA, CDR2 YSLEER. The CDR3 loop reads CASSQVSQVNEQFF. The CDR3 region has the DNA TGCGCCAGCAGCCAAGTATCACAGGTCAATGAGCAGTTCTTC.

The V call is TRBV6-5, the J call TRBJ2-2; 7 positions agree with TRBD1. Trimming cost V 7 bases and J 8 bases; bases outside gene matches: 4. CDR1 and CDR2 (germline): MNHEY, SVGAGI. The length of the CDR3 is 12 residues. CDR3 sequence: CASTQGRGELFF. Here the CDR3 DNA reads TGTGCCAGCACACAGGGGCGGGGGGAGCTGTTTTTT.

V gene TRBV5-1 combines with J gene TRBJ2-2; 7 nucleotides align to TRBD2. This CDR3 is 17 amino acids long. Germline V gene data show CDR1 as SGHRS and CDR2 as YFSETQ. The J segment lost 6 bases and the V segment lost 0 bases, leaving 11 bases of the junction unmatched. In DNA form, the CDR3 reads TGCGCCAGCAGCTTGGAGGAGGGAGGGGCATATGCCGGGGAGCTGTTTTTT. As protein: CASSLEEGGAYAGELFF.

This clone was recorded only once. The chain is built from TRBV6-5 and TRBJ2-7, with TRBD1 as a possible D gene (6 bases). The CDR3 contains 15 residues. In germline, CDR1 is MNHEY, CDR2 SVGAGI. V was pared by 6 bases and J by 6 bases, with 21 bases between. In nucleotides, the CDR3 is TGTGCCAGCAGCCCACAAGGAGGCAGGGGTAGCGAGCAGTACTTC. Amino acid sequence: CASSPQGGRGSEQYF.

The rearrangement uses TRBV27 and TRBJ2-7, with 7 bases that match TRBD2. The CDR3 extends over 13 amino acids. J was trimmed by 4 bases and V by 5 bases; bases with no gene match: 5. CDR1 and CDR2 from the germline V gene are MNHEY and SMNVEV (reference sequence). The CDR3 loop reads CASSETSTYEQYF. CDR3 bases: TGTGCCAGCAGTGAGACTAGCACTTACGAGCAGTACTTC.

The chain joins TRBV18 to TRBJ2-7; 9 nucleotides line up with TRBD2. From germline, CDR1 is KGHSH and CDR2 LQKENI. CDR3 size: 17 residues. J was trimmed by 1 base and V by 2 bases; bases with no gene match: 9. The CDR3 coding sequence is TGTGCCAGCTCACCATTACCCCTAGCGGGGTCTTCCTACGAGCAGTACTTC. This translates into CASSPLPLAGSSYEQYF.

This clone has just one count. The CDR3 sequence: CASSPNSQGAGGYTF. For the CDR3, the DNA is TGTGCCAGCAGTCCCAACTCACAGGGGGCGGGGGGCTACACCTTC. This sequence joins TRBV27 and TRBJ1-2, with 9 bases fitting TRBD1. CDR3 length: 15 amino acids. Germline-derived CDR1 and CDR2 are MNHEY and SMNVEV (reference sequence). Trimming at V came to 5 bases and at J to 8 bases, leaving 12 bases not matched to a gene.

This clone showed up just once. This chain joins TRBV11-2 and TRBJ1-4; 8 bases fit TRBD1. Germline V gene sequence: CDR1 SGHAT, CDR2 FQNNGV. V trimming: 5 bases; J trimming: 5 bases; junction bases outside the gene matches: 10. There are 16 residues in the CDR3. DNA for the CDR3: TGTGCCAGCAGCGGCCTCCTCAGGGGGCGGAATGAAAAACTGTTTTTT. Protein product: CASSGLLRGRNEKLFF.

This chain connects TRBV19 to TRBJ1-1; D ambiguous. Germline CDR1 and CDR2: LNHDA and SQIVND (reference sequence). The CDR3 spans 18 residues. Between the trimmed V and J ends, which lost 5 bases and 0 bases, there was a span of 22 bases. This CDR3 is CASSPDILPTTLNTEAFF. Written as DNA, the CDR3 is TGTGCCAGTAGTCCCGACATCCTCCCGACTACCCTGAACACTGAAGCTTTCTTT.

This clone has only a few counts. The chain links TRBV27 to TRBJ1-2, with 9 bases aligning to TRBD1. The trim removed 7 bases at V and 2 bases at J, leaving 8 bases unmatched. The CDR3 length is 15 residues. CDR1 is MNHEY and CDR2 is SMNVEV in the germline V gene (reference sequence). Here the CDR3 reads CASTPTGTGNYGYTF. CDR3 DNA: TGTGCCAGCACTCCTACCGGGACAGGGAACTATGGCTACACCTTC.